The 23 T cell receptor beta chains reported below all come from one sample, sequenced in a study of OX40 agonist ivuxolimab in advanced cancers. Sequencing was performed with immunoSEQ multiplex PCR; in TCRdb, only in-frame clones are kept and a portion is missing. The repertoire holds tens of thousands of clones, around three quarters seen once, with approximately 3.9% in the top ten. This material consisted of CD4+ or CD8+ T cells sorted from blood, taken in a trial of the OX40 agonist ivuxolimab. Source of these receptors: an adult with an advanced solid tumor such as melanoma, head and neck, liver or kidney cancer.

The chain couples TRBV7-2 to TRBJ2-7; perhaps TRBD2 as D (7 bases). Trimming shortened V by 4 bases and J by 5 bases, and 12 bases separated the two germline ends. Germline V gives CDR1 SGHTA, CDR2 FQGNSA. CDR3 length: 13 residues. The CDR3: CASSSGGLNEQYF. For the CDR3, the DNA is TGTGCCAGCAGCTCCGGGGGGCTTAACGAGCAGTACTTC.

The CDR3 nucleotides read TGTGCCAGTAGTATCCGGGACAGGGGACTGACGGGTGAAGCTTTCTTT. Translation: CASSIRDRGLTGEAFF. The chain couples TRBV19 to TRBJ1-1, with TRBD1 matching 10 bases. J was trimmed by 7 bases and V by 3 bases; bases with no gene match: 11. The CDR3 spans 16 residues. Germline V gives CDR1 LNHDA, CDR2 SQIVND (reference sequence).

The CDR3 loop is CASRQGEGNTEAFF. CDR3 DNA sequence: TGTGCCAGCAGACAAGGGGAAGGGAACACTGAAGCTTTCTTT. The V call is TRBV25-1, the J call TRBJ1-1; D might be TRBD1 (5 bases). Germline CDR1 reads MGHDK; CDR2 reads SYGVNS. V was cut by 6 bases and J by 1 base, with 12 bases left in between. This CDR3 is built from 14 residues.

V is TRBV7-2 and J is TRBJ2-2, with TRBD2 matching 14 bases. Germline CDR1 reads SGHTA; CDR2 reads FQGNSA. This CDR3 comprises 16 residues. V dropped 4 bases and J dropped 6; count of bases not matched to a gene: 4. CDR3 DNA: TGTGCCAGCAGCTCGACTAGCGGGGGGGCGCCCGGGGAGCTGTTTTTT. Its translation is CASSSTSGGAPGELFF. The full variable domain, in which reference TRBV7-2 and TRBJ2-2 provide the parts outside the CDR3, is GAGVSQSPSNKVTEKGKDVELRCDPISGHTALYWYRQSLGQGLEFLIYFQGNSAPDKSGLPSDRFSAERTGGSVSTLTIQRTQQEDSAVYLCASSSTSGGAPGELFFGEGSRLTVL.

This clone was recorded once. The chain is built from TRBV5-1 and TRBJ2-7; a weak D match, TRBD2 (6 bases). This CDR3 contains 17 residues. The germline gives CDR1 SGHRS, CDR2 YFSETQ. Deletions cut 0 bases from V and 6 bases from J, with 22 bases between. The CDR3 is CASSLAHSTSGRAEQYF. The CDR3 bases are TGCGCCAGCAGCTTGGCCCACTCGACTAGTGGGCGCGCCGAGCAGTACTTC.

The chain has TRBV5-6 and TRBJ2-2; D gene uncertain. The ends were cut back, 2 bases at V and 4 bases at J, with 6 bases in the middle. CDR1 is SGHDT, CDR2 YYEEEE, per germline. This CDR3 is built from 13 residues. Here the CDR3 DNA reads TGTGCCAGCAGCTTTGGCCCCACCGGGGAGCTGTTTTTT. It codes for CASSFGPTGELFF. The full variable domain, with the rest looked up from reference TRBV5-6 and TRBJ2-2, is DAGVTQSPTHLIKTRGQQVTLRCSPKSGHDTVSWYQQALGQGPQFIFQYYEEEERQRGNFPDRFSGHQFPNYSSELNVNALLLGDSALYLCASSFGPTGELFFGEGSRLTVL.

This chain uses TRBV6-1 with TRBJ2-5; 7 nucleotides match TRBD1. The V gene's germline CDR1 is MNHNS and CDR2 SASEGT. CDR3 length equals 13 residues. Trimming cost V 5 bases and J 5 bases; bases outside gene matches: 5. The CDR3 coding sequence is TGTGCCAGCAGTCGACAGGGTTTTGAGACCCAGTACTTC. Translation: CASSRQGFETQYF.

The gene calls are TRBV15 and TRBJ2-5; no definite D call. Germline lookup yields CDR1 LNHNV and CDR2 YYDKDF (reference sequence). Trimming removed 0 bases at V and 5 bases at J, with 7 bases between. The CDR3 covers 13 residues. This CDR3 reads CATSRDIGETQYF. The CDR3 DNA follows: TGTGCCACCAGCAGAGATATTGGGGAGACCCAGTACTTC.

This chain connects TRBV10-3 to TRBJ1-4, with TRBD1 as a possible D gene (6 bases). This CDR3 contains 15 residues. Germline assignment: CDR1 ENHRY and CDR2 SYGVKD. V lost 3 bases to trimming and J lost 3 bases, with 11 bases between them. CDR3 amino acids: CAISDEGGSNEKLFF. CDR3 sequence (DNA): TGTGCCATCAGTGACGAAGGGGGTTCTAATGAAAAACTGTTTTTT.

The CDR3 DNA is TGTGCCAGCAGCGTAGTTGGTAACGGGGAGCTGTTTTTT. Translating it yields CASSVVGNGELFF. V usage is TRBV9 and J usage is TRBJ2-2; no clear D gene. The germline gives CDR1 SGDLS, CDR2 YYNGEE. The length of the CDR3 is 13 residues. The ends were cut back, 0 bases at V and 7 bases at J, with 7 bases in the middle.

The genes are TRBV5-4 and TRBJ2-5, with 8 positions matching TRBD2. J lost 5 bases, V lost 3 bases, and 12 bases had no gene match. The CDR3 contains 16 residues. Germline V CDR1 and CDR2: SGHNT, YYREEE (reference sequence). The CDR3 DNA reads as TGTGCCAGCAGCTCCCACGGGATGCCGGGAGGGGAGACCCAGTACTTC. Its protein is CASSSHGMPGGETQYF.

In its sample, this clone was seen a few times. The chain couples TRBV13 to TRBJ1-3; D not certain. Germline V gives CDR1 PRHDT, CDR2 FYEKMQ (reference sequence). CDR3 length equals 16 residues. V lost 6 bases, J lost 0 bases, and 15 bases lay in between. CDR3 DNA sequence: TGTGCCAGCAGTTTAAAGCCGGGCAACTCTGGAAACACCATATATTTT. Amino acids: CASSLKPGNSGNTIYF.

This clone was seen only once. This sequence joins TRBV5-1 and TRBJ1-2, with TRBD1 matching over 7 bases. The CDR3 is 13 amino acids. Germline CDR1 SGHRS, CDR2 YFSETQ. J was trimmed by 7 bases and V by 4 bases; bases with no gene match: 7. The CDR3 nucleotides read TGCGCCAGCAGCCAAGGACAGGAGGGTGGCTACACCTTC. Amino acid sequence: CASSQGQEGGYTF.

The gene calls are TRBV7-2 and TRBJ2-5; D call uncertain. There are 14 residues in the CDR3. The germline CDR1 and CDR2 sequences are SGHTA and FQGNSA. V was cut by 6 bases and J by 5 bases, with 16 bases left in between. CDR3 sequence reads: CASSFSGPWETQYF. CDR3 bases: TGTGCCAGCAGTTTCTCCGGTCCGTGGGAGACCCAGTACTTC.

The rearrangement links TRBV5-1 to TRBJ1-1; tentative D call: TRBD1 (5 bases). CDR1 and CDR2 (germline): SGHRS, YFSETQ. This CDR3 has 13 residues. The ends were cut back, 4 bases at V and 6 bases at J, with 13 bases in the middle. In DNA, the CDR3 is TGCGCCAGCAGCCGGGAGGGGCCCGCTGAAGCTTTCTTT. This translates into CASSREGPAEAFF.

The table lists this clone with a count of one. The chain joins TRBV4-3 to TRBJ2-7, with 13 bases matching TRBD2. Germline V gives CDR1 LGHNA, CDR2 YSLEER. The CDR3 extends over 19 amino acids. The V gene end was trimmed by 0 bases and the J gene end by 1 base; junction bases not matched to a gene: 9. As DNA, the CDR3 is TGCGCCAGCAGCCAAGACTTTTGGACTAGCGGGAGCTGGTCCTACGAGCAGTACTTC. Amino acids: CASSQDFWTSGSWSYEQYF.

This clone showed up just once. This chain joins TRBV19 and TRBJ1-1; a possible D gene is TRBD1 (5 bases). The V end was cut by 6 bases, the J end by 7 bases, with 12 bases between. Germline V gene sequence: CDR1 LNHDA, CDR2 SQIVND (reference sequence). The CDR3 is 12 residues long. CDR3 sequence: CASSREGSEAFF. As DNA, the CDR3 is TGTGCCAGTAGCAGGGAGGGCAGTGAAGCTTTCTTT.

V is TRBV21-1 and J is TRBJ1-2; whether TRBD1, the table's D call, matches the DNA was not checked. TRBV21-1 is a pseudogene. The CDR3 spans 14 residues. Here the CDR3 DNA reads TGTGCCAGCAGCACCCCAGGGGGCACCTATGGCTACACCTTC. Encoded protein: CASSTPGGTYGYTF.

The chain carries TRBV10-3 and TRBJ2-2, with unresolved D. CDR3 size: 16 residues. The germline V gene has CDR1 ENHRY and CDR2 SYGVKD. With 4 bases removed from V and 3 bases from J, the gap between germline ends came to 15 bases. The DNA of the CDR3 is TGTGCCATCAGTGCGACCGGGCCATCCCACACCGGGGAGCTGTTTTTT. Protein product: CAISATGPSHTGELFF.

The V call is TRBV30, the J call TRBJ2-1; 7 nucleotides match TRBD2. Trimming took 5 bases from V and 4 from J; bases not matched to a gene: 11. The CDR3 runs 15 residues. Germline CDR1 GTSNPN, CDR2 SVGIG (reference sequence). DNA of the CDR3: TGTGCCTGGGTCCCCCCTCCGGGAGGTTACAATGAGCAGTTCTTC. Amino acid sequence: CAWVPPPGGYNEQFF.

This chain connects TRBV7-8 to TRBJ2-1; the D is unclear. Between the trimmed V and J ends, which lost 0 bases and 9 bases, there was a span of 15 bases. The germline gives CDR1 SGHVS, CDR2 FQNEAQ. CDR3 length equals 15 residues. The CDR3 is CASSLAGPIRGEQFF. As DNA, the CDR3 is TGTGCCAGCAGCTTAGCGGGCCCTATCCGTGGTGAGCAGTTCTTC.

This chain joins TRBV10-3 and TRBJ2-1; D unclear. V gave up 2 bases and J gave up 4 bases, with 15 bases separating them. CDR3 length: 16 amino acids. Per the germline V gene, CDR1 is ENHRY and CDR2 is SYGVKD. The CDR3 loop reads CAISEPLGTDYNEQFF. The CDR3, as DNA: TGTGCCATCAGTGAGCCGCTGGGAACGGATTACAATGAGCAGTTCTTC.

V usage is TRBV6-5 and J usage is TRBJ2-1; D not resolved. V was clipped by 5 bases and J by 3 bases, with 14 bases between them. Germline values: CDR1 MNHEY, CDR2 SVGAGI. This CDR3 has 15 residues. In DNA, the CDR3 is TGTGCCAGCAGTCCGCGGTTCGGGCTCTACAATGAGCAGTTCTTC. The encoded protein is CASSPRFGLYNEQFF.